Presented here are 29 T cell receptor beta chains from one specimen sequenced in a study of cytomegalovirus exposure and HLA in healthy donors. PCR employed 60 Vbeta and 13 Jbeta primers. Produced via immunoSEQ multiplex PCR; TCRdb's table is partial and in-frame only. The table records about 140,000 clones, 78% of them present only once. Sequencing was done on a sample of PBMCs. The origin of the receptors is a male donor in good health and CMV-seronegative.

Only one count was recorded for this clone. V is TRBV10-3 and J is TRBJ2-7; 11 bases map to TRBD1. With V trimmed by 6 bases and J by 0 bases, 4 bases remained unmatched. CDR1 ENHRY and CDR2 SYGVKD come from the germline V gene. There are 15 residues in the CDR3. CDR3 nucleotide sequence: TGTGCCATCAGCCGAGGACAGGGGGCCTCCTACGAGCAGTACTTC. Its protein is CAISRGQGASYEQYF.

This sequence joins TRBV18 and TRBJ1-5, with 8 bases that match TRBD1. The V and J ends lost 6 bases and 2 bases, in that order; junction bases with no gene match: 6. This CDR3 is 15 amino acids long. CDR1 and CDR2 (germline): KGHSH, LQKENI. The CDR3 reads CASSQDRARNQPQHF. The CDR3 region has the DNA TGTGCCAGCTCCCAGGACAGGGCCCGCAATCAGCCCCAGCATTTT.

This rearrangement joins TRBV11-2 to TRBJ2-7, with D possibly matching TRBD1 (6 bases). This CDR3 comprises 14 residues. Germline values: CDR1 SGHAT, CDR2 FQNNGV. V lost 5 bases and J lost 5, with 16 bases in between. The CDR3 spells CASSPQTGLDEQYF. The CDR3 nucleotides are TGTGCCAGCAGCCCCCAGACAGGTTTGGACGAGCAGTACTTC.

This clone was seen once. CDR3 bases: TGTGCCAGCAGCCCTGAACTAGCGGGTGTCTACAATGAGCAGTTCTTC. Translation gives CASSPELAGVYNEQFF. The chain employs TRBV5-4 and TRBJ2-1; 9 nucleotides line up with TRBD2. The CDR3 is made up of 16 amino acids. With V trimmed by 4 bases and J by 3 bases, 8 bases remained unmatched. Germline lookup yields CDR1 SGHNT and CDR2 YYREEE (reference sequence).

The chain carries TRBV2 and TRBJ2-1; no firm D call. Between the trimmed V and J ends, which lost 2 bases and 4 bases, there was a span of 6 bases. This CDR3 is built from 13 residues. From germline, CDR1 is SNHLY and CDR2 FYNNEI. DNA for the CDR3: TGTGCCAGCAGTGAAACGCAGTACAATGAGCAGTTCTTC. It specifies CASSETQYNEQFF.

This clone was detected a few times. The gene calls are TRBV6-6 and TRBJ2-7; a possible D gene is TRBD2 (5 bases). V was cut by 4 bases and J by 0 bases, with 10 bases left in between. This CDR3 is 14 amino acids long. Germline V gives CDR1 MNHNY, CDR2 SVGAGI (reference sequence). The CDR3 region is CASSLGVGSYEQYF. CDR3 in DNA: TGTGCCAGCAGTTTGGGAGTAGGCTCCTACGAGCAGTACTTC.

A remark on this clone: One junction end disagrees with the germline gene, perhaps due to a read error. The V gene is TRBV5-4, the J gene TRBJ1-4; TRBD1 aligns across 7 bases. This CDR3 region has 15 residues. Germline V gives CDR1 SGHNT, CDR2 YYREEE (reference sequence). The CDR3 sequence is CTSSGPDRLNEKLFF. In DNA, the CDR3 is TGTACCAGCAGCGGACCGGACAGGCTGAATGAAAAACTGTTTTTT.

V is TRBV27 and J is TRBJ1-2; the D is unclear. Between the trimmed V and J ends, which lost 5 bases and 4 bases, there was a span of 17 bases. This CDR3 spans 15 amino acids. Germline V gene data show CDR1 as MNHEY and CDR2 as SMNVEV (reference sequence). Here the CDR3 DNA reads TGTGCCAGCAGTGTCGGGTTCCAAAACCCCTATGGCTACACCTTC. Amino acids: CASSVGFQNPYGYTF.

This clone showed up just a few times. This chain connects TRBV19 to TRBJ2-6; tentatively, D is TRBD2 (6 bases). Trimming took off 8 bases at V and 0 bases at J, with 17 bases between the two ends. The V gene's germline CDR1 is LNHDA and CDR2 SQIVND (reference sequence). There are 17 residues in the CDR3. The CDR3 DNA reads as TGTGCCAGTTCCAATTTAGCGGCTCTCTCTGGGGCCAACGTCCTGACTTTC. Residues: CASSNLAALSGANVLTF.

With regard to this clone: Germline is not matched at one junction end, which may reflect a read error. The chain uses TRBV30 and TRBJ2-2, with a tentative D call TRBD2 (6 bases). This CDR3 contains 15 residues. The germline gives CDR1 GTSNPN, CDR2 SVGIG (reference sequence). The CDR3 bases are TGTGCCTGGAACCAGGGACTGACGAACCCCGGGGAGCTGTTTTTT. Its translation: CAWNQGLTNPGELFF.

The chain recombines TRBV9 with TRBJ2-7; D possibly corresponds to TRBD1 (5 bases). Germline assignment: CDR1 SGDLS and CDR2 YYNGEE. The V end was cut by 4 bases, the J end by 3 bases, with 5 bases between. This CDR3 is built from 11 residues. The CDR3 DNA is TGTGCCAGCAGCCAGGGCTACGAGCAGTACTTC. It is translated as CASSQGYEQYF. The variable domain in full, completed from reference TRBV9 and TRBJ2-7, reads DSGVTQTPKHLITATGQRVTLRCSPRSGDLSVYWYQQSLDQGLQFLIQYYNGEERAKGNILERFSAQQFPDLHSELNLSSLELGDSALYFCASSQGYEQYFGPGTRLTVT.

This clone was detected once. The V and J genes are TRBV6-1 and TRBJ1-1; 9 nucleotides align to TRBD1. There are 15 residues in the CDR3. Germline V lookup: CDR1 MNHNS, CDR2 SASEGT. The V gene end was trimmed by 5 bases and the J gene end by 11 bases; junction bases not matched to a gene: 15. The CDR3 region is CASSPHDPRTGEAFF. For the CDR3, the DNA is TGTGCCAGCAGTCCTCACGATCCTAGGACAGGGGAGGCTTTCTTT.

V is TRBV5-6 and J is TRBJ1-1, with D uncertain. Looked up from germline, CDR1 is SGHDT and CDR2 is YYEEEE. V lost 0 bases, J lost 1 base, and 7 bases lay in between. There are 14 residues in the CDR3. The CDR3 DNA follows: TGTGCCAGCAGCTTGGGTGGCCCGAACACTGAAGCTTTCTTT. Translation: CASSLGGPNTEAFF.

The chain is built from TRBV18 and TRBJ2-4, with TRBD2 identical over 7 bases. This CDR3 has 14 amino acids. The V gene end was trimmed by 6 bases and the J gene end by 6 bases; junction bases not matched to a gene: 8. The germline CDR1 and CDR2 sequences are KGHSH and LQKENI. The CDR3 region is CASSRGIPLNIQYF. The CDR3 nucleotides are TGTGCCAGCTCGCGGGGGATCCCCCTAAACATTCAGTACTTC.

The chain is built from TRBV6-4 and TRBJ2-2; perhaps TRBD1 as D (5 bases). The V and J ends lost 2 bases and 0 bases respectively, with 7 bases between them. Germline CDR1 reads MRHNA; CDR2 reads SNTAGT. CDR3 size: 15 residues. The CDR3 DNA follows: TGTGCCAGCAGTGACAGGGGCACGAACACCGGGGAGCTGTTTTTT. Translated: CASSDRGTNTGELFF.

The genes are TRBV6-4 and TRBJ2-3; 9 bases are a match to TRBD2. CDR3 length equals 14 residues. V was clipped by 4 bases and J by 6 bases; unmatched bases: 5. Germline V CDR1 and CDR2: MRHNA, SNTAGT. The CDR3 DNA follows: TGTGCCAGCAGTGCTAGCGGGATGGCCGATACGCAGTATTTT. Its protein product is CASSASGMADTQYF.

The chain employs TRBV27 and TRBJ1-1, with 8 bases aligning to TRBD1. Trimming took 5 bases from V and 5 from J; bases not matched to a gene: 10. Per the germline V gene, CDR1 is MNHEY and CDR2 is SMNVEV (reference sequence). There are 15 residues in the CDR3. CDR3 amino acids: CASSTYQGALTEAFF. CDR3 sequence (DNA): TGTGCCAGCAGTACCTACCAGGGGGCTTTAACTGAAGCTTTCTTT.

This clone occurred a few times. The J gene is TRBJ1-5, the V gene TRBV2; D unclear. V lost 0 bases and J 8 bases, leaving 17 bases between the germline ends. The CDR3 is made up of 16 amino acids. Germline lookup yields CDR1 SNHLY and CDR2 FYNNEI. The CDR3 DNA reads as TGTGCCAGCAGTGAAGCGGATAAACGGCCGCGGGAGCCCCAGCATTTT. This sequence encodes CASSEADKRPREPQHF.

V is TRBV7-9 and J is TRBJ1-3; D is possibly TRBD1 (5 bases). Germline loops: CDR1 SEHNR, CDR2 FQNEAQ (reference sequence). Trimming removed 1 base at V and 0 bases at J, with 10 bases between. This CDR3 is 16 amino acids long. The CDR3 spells CASSLEGLSSGNTIYF. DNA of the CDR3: TGTGCCAGCAGCTTAGAGGGGCTGTCCTCTGGAAACACCATATATTTT.

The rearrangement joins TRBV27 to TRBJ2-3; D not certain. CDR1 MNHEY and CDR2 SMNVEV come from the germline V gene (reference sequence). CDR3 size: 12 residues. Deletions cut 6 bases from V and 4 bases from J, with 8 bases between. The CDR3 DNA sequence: TGTGCCAGCAGACAATACCCAGATACGCAGTATTTT. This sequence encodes CASRQYPDTQYF.

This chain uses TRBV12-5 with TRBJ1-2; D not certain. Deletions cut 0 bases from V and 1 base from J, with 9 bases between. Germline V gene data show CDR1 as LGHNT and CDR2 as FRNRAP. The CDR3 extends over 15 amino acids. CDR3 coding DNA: TGTGCTAGTGGTTTGGTACTAGGCGGTAACTATGGCTACACCTTC. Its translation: CASGLVLGGNYGYTF.

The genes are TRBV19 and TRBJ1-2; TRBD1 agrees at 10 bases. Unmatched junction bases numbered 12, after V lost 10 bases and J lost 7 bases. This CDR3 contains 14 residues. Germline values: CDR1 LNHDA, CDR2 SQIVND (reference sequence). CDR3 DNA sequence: TGTGCCACGGGACAGGGGCCGGAAGGGTTTGGCTACACCTTC. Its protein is CATGQGPEGFGYTF. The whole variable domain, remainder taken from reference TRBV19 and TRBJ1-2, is DGGITQSPKYLFRKEGQNVTLSCEQNLNHDAMYWYRQDPGQGLRLIYYSQIVNDFQKGDIAEGYSVSREKKESFPLTVTSAQKNPTAFYLCATGQGPEGFGYTFGSGTRLTVV.

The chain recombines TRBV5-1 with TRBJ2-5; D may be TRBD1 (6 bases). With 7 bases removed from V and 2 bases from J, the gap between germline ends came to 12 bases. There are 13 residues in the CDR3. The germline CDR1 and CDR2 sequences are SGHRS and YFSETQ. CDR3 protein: CASAGQLQETQYF. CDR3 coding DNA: TGCGCCAGCGCCGGACAGCTACAAGAGACCCAGTACTTC.

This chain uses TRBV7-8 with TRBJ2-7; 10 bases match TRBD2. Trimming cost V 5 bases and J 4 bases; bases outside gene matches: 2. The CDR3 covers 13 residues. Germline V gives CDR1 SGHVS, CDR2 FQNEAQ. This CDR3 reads CASSPSGGYEQYF. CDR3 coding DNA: TGTGCCAGCAGCCCTAGCGGGGGTTACGAGCAGTACTTC.

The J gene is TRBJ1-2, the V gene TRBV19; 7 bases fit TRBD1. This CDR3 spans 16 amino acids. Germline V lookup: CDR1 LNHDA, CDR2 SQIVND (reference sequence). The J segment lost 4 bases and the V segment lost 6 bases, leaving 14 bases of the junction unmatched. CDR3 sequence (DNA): TGTGCCAGTAGGTCAGGAGGGGGCCCTACGGTCTATGGCTACACCTTC. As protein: CASRSGGGPTVYGYTF.

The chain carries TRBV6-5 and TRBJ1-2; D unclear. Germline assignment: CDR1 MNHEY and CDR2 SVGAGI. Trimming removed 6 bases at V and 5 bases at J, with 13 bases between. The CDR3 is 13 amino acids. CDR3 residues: CASRTGVGYGYTF. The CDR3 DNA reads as TGTGCCAGCAGGACCGGGGTCGGGTATGGCTACACCTTC.

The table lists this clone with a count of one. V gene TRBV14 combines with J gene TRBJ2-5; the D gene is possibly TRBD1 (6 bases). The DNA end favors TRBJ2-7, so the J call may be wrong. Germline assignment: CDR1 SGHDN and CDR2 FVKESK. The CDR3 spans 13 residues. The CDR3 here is CASSVQGRGEQYF. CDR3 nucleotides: TGTGCCAGCAGTGTACAGGGAAGGGGCGAGCAGTACTTC.

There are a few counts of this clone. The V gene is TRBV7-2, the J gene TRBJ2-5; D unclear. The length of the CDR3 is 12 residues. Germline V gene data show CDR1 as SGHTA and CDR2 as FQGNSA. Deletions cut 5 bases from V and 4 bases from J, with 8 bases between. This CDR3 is CASSRQGETQYF. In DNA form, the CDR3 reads TGTGCCAGCAGCCGACAAGGAGAGACCCAGTACTTC.

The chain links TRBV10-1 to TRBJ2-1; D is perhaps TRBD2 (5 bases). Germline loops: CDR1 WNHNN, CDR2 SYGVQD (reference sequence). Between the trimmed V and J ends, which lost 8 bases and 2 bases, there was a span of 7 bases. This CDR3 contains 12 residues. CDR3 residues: CASGRAYNEQFF. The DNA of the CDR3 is TGCGCCAGCGGGAGAGCCTACAATGAGCAGTTCTTC.